A single sample gave rise to the 32 T cell receptor beta chains below, sequenced in a study of blood T cell repertoires in COVID-19. TCRdb's copy holds only in-frame clones and misses some; the assay was immunoSEQ multiplex PCR. In the table there are tens of thousands of clones, 80% to 90% of which are singletons. Specimen: peripheral blood. Receptor source: a man aged 45-60 years with acute or convalescent COVID-19.

As DNA, the CDR3 is TGTGCCAGCTCACTTGGGACAGGGGCCTTGGGTAGCAATCAGCCCCAGCATTTT. Translation gives CASSLGTGALGSNQPQHF. The chain recombines TRBV18 with TRBJ1-5; 10 nucleotides line up with TRBD1. V trimming: 4 bases; J trimming: 0 bases; junction bases outside the gene matches: 9. There are 18 residues in the CDR3. Germline loops: CDR1 KGHSH, CDR2 LQKENI.

This chain links TRBV6-5 with TRBJ2-7, with D hard to call. V dropped 4 bases and J dropped 4 bases, with 14 bases sitting between them. Germline lookup yields CDR1 MNHEY and CDR2 SVGAGI. There are 14 residues in the CDR3. Here the CDR3 DNA reads TGTGCCAGCAGTTCCCCTCGCGACAAGTACGAGCAGTACTTC. Its protein product is CASSSPRDKYEQYF.

This chain uses TRBV6-4 with TRBJ1-1, with 7 nucleotides matching TRBD1. The CDR3 runs to 14 residues. The junction had 2 bases not matched to a gene; V was cut back by 2 bases and J by 2 bases. CDR1 and CDR2 (germline): MRHNA, SNTAGT. The DNA for the CDR3 is TGTGCCAGCAGTGACCAGGGGGTTAACACTGAAGCTTTCTTT. It yields the protein CASSDQGVNTEAFF.

V usage is TRBV19 and J usage is TRBJ2-1, with TRBD1 as a possible D gene (5 bases). Trimming took off 8 bases at V and 4 bases at J, with 9 bases between the two ends. The germline CDR1 and CDR2 sequences are LNHDA and SQIVND (reference sequence). The CDR3 sequence is 12 residues long. This CDR3 is CASFDRYNEQFF. Here the CDR3 DNA reads TGTGCCAGTTTTGACAGATACAATGAGCAGTTCTTC.

This rearrangement joins TRBV5-6 to TRBJ1-5; 7 positions match TRBD1. The V and J ends lost 3 bases and 4 bases, in that order; junction bases with no gene match: 4. The V gene's germline CDR1 is SGHDT and CDR2 YYEEEE. The CDR3 consists of 14 residues. CDR3 amino acids: CASSWGQRNQPQHF. The CDR3 DNA sequence: TGTGCCAGCAGCTGGGGACAGAGAAATCAGCCCCAGCATTTT.

This clone has a handful of counts. The V call is TRBV4-3, the J call TRBJ2-1; possible D gene TRBD1, 6 bases. V was pared by 1 base and J by 0 bases, with 10 bases between. Germline CDR1 is LGHNA and CDR2 is YSLEER. The CDR3 covers 16 residues. The CDR3 DNA sequence: TGCGCCAGCAGCCAAGCGGACAGTAGCTCCTACAATGAGCAGTTCTTC. Its translation is CASSQADSSSYNEQFF.

The chain combines TRBV28 with TRBJ2-3; 11 nucleotides align to TRBD2. This CDR3 has 17 amino acids. The germline V gene encodes CDR1 MDHEN and CDR2 SYDVKM. Losses at the gene ends were 2 bases for V and 3 bases for J; bases not matched to a gene: 7. CDR3 sequence (DNA): TGTGCCAGCAGTTTAAGCAATCTAGCGGGAGGTACAGATACGCAGTATTTT. Translating gives CASSLSNLAGGTDTQYF.

This clone appeared a few times. Other DNA sequences from this sample encode an identical CDR3 as well. The rearrangement links TRBV30 to TRBJ1-5; D possibly corresponds to TRBD1 (6 bases). This CDR3 is 13 amino acids long. V was trimmed by 0 bases and J by 5 bases, leaving 8 bases between them. Germline V CDR1 and CDR2: GTSNPN, SVGIG (reference sequence). The CDR3 sequence is CAWSVQGDQPQHF. In DNA form, the CDR3 reads TGTGCCTGGAGTGTACAGGGTGATCAGCCCCAGCATTTT.

This CDR3 reads CASSRADTETQYF. The CDR3 nucleotides are TGTGCCAGTAGTAGGGCAGATACAGAGACCCAGTACTTC. The chain uses TRBV19 and TRBJ2-5; D not certain. The CDR3 is 13 amino acids. Germline V gene sequence: CDR1 LNHDA, CDR2 SQIVND (reference sequence). V was clipped by 4 bases and J by 4 bases, with 10 bases between them. Full variable domain (missing parts from reference TRBV19 and TRBJ2-5): DGGITQSPKYLFRKEGQNVTLSCEQNLNHDAMYWYRQDPGQGLRLIYYSQIVNDFQKGDIAEGYSVSREKKESFPLTVTSAQKNPTAFYLCASSRADTETQYFGPGTRLLVL.

This sequence joins TRBV7-9 and TRBJ2-7; 9 nucleotides match TRBD1. This CDR3 has 13 amino acids. The V gene end was trimmed by 5 bases and the J gene end by 9 bases; junction bases not matched to a gene: 8. Germline loops: CDR1 SEHNR, CDR2 FQNEAQ (reference sequence). CDR3 in amino acids: CASSEQQGARQYV. The CDR3 coding sequence is TGTGCCAGCAGCGAGCAACAGGGGGCGCGGCAGTACGTC.

V usage is TRBV24-1 and J usage is TRBJ2-5, with 8 bases aligning to TRBD1. This CDR3 has 14 amino acids. V gave up 4 bases and J gave up 4 bases; unmatched junction bases: 4. The germline V gene encodes CDR1 KGHDR and CDR2 SFDVKD. The CDR3 sequence is CATSEDRVRETQYF. DNA of the CDR3: TGTGCCACCAGTGAGGACAGGGTGCGAGAGACCCAGTACTTC.

The rearrangement links TRBV28 to TRBJ2-3; tentatively, D is TRBD1 (6 bases). The CDR3 covers 14 residues. Germline V gene sequence: CDR1 MDHEN, CDR2 SYDVKM. V lost 7 bases, J lost 3 bases, and 14 bases lay in between. The CDR3 DNA is TGTGCCAGCAACCACCAAACAGGGACAGATACGCAGTATTTT. This gives the protein CASNHQTGTDTQYF.

V and J are TRBV28 and TRBJ2-3, with D unclear. Between the trimmed V and J ends, which lost 2 bases and 10 bases, there was a span of 13 bases. CDR3 length: 13 amino acids. The germline V gene has CDR1 MDHEN and CDR2 SYDVKM. CDR3 region: CASSLQATPAQYF. The CDR3 region has the DNA TGTGCCAGCAGTTTACAGGCTACGCCAGCGCAGTATTTT.

CDR3 amino acids: CASSLWTSGINEQFF. CDR3 bases: TGTGCCAGCAGTTTATGGACTAGCGGGATCAATGAGCAGTTCTTC. The chain uses TRBV27 and TRBJ2-1; 12 nucleotides match TRBD2. CDR3 length: 15 residues. Germline V CDR1 and CDR2: MNHEY, SMNVEV (reference sequence). The V segment lost 1 base and the J segment 6 bases; nucleotides outside the gene matches: 1.

The gene calls are TRBV7-9 and TRBJ2-7; TRBD2 matches at 8 bases. This CDR3 is 13 amino acids long. V shed 6 bases and J 5 bases; nucleotides not matched to a gene: 6. From germline, CDR1 is SEHNR and CDR2 FQNEAQ (reference sequence). The CDR3 DNA is TGTGCCAGCAGGGAGGGTAGCGGGAACGAGCAGTACTTC. Protein product: CASREGSGNEQYF.

This chain connects TRBV7-9 to TRBJ1-2, with TRBD1 identical over 8 bases. The CDR3 consists of 13 residues. CDR1 SEHNR and CDR2 FQNEAQ come from the germline V gene (reference sequence). With V trimmed by 1 base and J by 6 bases, 1 base remained unmatched. The CDR3 spells CASSLGQGHGYTF. The CDR3 DNA sequence: TGTGCCAGCAGCTTAGGACAGGGGCATGGCTACACCTTC.

The chain joins TRBV18 to TRBJ2-5; TRBD2 matches at 12 bases. The CDR3 length is 15 residues. Germline CDR1 and CDR2: KGHSH and LQKENI. V lost 2 bases and J lost 4; bases outside the gene matches: 2. Written as DNA, the CDR3 is TGTGCCAGCTCACCAGCTAGCGGGAGGGTAGAGACCCAGTACTTC. This sequence encodes CASSPASGRVETQYF.

J is TRBJ2-3 and V is TRBV19; 8 bases map to TRBD2. J gave up 1 base and V 4 bases, and 1 base lay outside the gene matches. The CDR3 is made up of 14 amino acids. Per germline, CDR1 LNHDA and CDR2 SQIVND (reference sequence). This CDR3 is CASSTTSGTDTQYF. DNA for the CDR3: TGTGCCAGTAGTACGACTAGCGGCACAGATACGCAGTATTTT.

This chain links TRBV29-1 with TRBJ2-2; no clear D gene. The V gene's germline CDR1 is SQVTM and CDR2 ANQGSEA. This CDR3 contains 11 residues. Trimming stripped 4 bases from V and 6 bases from J, with 6 bases between. The CDR3 reads CSVGNSGELFF. As DNA, the CDR3 is TGCAGCGTTGGTAACTCCGGGGAGCTGTTTTTT.

This chain uses TRBV7-9 with TRBJ2-5; perhaps TRBD2 as D (5 bases). In germline, CDR1 is SEHNR, CDR2 FQNEAQ (reference sequence). The germline V and J ends were trimmed by 2 bases and 1 base, with 17 bases remaining between them. The CDR3 loop spans 17 amino acids. CDR3: CASSLIHQRGVQETQYF. The CDR3 region has the DNA TGTGCCAGCAGCTTAATTCATCAACGGGGAGTCCAAGAGACCCAGTACTTC.

This clone was picked up one time. This rearrangement joins TRBV10-3 to TRBJ1-5; possibly TRBD1 for D (6 bases). The germline V gene encodes CDR1 ENHRY and CDR2 SYGVKD. The CDR3 consists of 14 residues. V was trimmed by 6 bases and J by 1 base, leaving 10 bases between them. As DNA, the CDR3 is TGTGCCATCAGCGGGACAACGAGCAATCAGCCCCAGCATTTT. It codes for CAISGTTSNQPQHF.

This chain uses TRBV2 with TRBJ2-1; TRBD2 aligns across 11 bases. Germline loops: CDR1 SNHLY, CDR2 FYNNEI. The V segment lost 5 bases and the J segment 14 bases; nucleotides outside the gene matches: 8. CDR3 length equals 13 residues. The CDR3 DNA reads as TGTGCCAGCAGTTATCAGACTAGCGGGATGAAGTTCTTC. It codes for CASSYQTSGMKFF.

V usage is TRBV27 and J usage is TRBJ1-1, with 8 bases that match TRBD1. The CDR3 is 17 amino acids. V was clipped by 5 bases and J by 5 bases; unmatched bases: 16. Germline V gene data show CDR1 as MNHEY and CDR2 as SMNVEV (reference sequence). The CDR3 DNA sequence: TGTGCCAGCAGTAAGGGACAGGCTTGGGGTGTTGATACTGAAGCTTTCTTT. This encodes CASSKGQAWGVDTEAFF.

The chain links TRBV6-2 or TRBV6-3 to TRBJ1-2, with 10 bases that match TRBD1. CDR1 is MNHEY and CDR2 is SVGEGT in the germline V gene. The J segment lost 2 bases and the V segment lost 6 bases, leaving 6 bases of the junction unmatched. This CDR3 has 15 residues. CDR3 protein: CASSQTGGANYGYTF. DNA of the CDR3: TGTGCCAGCAGCCAGACAGGGGGCGCAAACTATGGCTACACCTTC.

V and J are TRBV6-5 and TRBJ2-1, with TRBD1 matching 9 bases. V shed 5 bases, J shed 4 bases, and the junction held 3 bases outside the gene matches. This CDR3 contains 14 residues. Germline assignment: CDR1 MNHEY and CDR2 SVGAGI. The CDR3 loop reads CASSRDRDYNEQFF. The CDR3 DNA follows: TGTGCCAGCAGTCGGGACAGGGATTACAATGAGCAGTTCTTC.

V and J are TRBV7-9 and TRBJ1-3; D not resolved. V dropped 4 bases and J dropped 4 bases, with 5 bases sitting between them. The V gene's germline CDR1 is SEHNR and CDR2 FQNEAQ (reference sequence). CDR3 length: 12 amino acids. The CDR3 DNA reads TGTGCCAGCAGCTCCCAGGGAAACACCATATATTTT. The encoded protein is CASSSQGNTIYF.

V and J are TRBV5-4 and TRBJ2-1; 16 nucleotides match TRBD2. Germline V gene sequence: CDR1 SGHNT, CDR2 YYREEE (reference sequence). The V segment lost 3 bases and the J segment 0 bases; nucleotides outside the gene matches: 3. The length of the CDR3 is 18 residues. Written as DNA, the CDR3 is TGTGCCAGCAGCTCGGGACTAGCGGGGGGGAGCTCCTACAATGAGCAGTTCTTC. This sequence encodes CASSSGLAGGSSYNEQFF.

This chain uses TRBV7-9 with TRBJ1-1; D is perhaps TRBD1 (5 bases). V was shortened by 0 bases and J by 11 bases, with 10 bases between the two germline ends. Germline-derived CDR1 and CDR2 are SEHNR and FQNEAQ (reference sequence). This CDR3 spans 12 amino acids. The CDR3 DNA follows: TGTGCCAGCAGCTTAGCGCAAGGGGTTGCTTTCTTT. Its protein product is CASSLAQGVAFF.

The chain is built from TRBV5-6 and TRBJ2-7; 11 nucleotides line up with TRBD1. CDR3 size: 14 residues. Germline V gives CDR1 SGHDT, CDR2 YYEEEE. V lost 3 bases, J lost 3 bases, and 2 bases stayed unmatched. The CDR3, as DNA: TGTGCCAGCAGCTCCGGGACAGGGGGCTACGAGCAGTACTTC. Translated: CASSSGTGGYEQYF.

This sequence joins TRBV5-1 and TRBJ2-5; D is ambiguous. CDR1 and CDR2 (germline): SGHRS, YFSETQ. Between the trimmed V and J ends, which lost 0 bases and 4 bases, there was a span of 4 bases. The CDR3 is 12 amino acids. The CDR3 is CASSLVLETQYF. Here the CDR3 DNA reads TGCGCCAGCAGCTTGGTACTAGAGACCCAGTACTTC.

This chain uses TRBV27 with TRBJ1-1; D perhaps matches TRBD1 (5 bases). The CDR3 sequence is 16 residues long. Germline assignment: CDR1 MNHEY and CDR2 SMNVEV (reference sequence). The V and J ends lost 6 bases and 5 bases respectively, with 22 bases between them. As DNA, the CDR3 is TGTGCCAGCAGACCGACCGCGGGACGCCGAGGAACTGAAGCTTTCTTT. Translation: CASRPTAGRRGTEAFF.

The rearrangement uses TRBV6-5 and TRBJ1-1; a weak D match, TRBD1 (6 bases). V shed 7 bases and J shed 3 bases, with 18 bases lying between them. Germline values: CDR1 MNHEY, CDR2 SVGAGI. This CDR3 has 15 amino acids. The CDR3 nucleotides read TGTGCCAGCACCCCACCCAGGGGTAGGGACACTGAAGCTTTCTTT. Protein: CASTPPRGRDTEAFF.